This T cell receptor beta chain emerged from a study of beta chain features in type 1 diabetes. TCRB transcripts that were expressed got sequenced, as all of the isolated RNA had been reverse transcribed. Average reads for naive, central memory and regulatory T cell samples were about 3.7 million. TCRdb's copy holds only in-frame clones and misses some; the assay was immunoSEQ multiplex PCR. Of 330,000 or so clones in the sample, about 19% were seen once. This clone showed up just a few times. Trimming removed 1 base from V and 6 bases from J, with 9 bases in between. The CDR3 has 13 amino acids. From germline, CDR1 is MGHRA and CDR2 YSYEKL.

The V and J genes are TRBV4-1 and TRBJ1-2, with a possible D match to TRBD1 (5 bases). The sequenced sample consisted of naive CD4+ T cells from blood. This TCR derives from a woman between 18 and 29 years old in good health. The CDR3: CASSQVRDDGYTF. CDR3 coding DNA: TGCGCCAGCAGCCAAGTCAGGGATGATGGCTACACCTTC.